This T cell receptor (beta chain) appears in the sequencing data of a study of control samples from healthy donors and cancer patients. Per germline, CDR1 MDHEN and CDR2 SYDVKM. The germline V and J ends were trimmed by 2 bases and 0 bases, with 5 bases remaining between them. This CDR3 has 14 amino acids. The assay was immunoSEQ multiplex PCR, and TCRdb's table has in-frame clones only and misses some. The table includes hundreds of thousands of clones, around nine tenths detected once. The TCR originated in a man aged 35-49 years with head and neck cancer. Sequencing was performed on PBMCs. The V gene is TRBV28, the J gene TRBJ1-3; D not resolved. The chain's CDR3 is CASSLGVSGNTIYF. The CDR3 nucleotides are TGTGCCAGCAGTTTAGGGGTCTCTGGAAACACCATATATTTT. The full variable domain, with the rest looked up from reference TRBV28 and TRBJ1-3, is DVKVTQSSRYLVKRTGEKVFLECVQDMDHENMFWYRQDPGLGLRLIYFSYDVKMKEKGDIPEGYSVSREKKERFSLILESASTNQTSMYLCASSLGVSGNTIYFGEGSWLTVV.